This T cell receptor beta chain was recovered during a study of T cells in Graves' hyperthyroidism and ophthalmopathy. Amplification of TCR beta CDR3 regions used RNA as the template. A first-round RT-PCR of the TCR CDR3 used the HTBI primer set. TCRdb reprocessed the multiplex PCR reads via MiXCR and lists one record per CDR3 protein. This sample yields around 760,000 distinct CDR3 sequences, of which roughly 32% are seen a single time; 30% to 40% belongs to the top ten. Germline V CDR1 and CDR2: SNHLY, FYNNEI. This CDR3 is built from 13 residues. Deletions cut 6 bases from V and 4 bases from J, with 12 bases between. Those with hyperthyroidism were 18 to 65 years old, newly diagnosed, and ill for under 2 months. Clinicians diagnosed patients from clinical symptoms, serum thyroxine and TRAb, thyroid ultrasound and orbital computed tomography.

The source is a middle-aged woman with Graves' hyperthyroidism. The sequenced material came from blood. The rearrangement links TRBV2 to TRBJ1-1, with D unresolved. Here the CDR3 reads CASRKRVGTEAFF. Here the CDR3 DNA reads TGTGCCAGCAGAAAAAGAGTGGGCACTGAAGCTTTCTTT.